This entry features one TCR beta chain sequence. In the PCR, 60 Vbeta and 13 Jbeta primers were used. Generated by immunoSEQ multiplex PCR, the TCRdb table keeps only in-frame clones and is missing some. The repertoire holds some 150,000 clones, with around 80% as singletons. CDR3 length equals 15 residues. Germline V gives CDR1 SGHRS, CDR2 YFSETQ. Trimming pared 0 bases from V and 0 bases from J, leaving 9 bases between. This sample is part of a study of cytomegalovirus exposure and HLA in healthy donors. The chain combines TRBV5-1 with TRBJ2-5; D perhaps matches TRBD2 (5 bases). The sequencing sample was made of PBMCs. The sequence was obtained from a man aged 25-45 years in good health and CMV-seronegative. CDR3 in amino acids: CASSLAGINQETQYF. The CDR3 DNA reads TGCGCCAGCAGCTTGGCGGGGATCAACCAAGAGACCCAGTACTTC.